The source of this TCR beta chain is a study of cytomegalovirus exposure and HLA in healthy donors. 13 Jbeta primers and 60 Vbeta primers were used for the PCR. Sequencing used immunoSEQ multiplex PCR; TCRdb keeps in-frame clones, though not all of them. This repertoire shows some 170,000 clones, about 72% found once; its top ten account for less than 2.5%. Trimming took off 4 bases at V and 0 bases at J, with 12 bases between the two ends. Germline CDR1 ENHRY, CDR2 SYGVKD. CDR3 size: 16 residues. The sequencing input was PBMCs. The TCR originated in a human donor in good health. This sequence joins TRBV10-3 and TRBJ2-2; maybe TRBD2 (7 bases). CDR3 in DNA: TGTGCCATCAGTGCGCCGCGGGGGCCGAACACCGGGGAGCTGTTTTTT. It encodes CAISAPRGPNTGELFF.